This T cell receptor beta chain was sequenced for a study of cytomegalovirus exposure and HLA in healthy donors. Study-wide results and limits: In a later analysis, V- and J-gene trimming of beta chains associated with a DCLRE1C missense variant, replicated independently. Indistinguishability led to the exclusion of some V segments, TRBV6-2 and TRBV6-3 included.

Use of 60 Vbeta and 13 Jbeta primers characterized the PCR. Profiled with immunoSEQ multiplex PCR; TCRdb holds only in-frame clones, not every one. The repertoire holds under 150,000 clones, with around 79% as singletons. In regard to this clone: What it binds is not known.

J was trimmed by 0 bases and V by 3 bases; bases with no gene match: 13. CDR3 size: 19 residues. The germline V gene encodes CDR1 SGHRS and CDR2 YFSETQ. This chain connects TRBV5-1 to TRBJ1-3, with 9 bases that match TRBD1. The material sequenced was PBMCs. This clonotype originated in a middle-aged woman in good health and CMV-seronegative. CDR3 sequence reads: CASSSGQGKVGPSGNTIYF. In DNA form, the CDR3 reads TGCGCCAGCAGCTCTGGACAGGGGAAGGTGGGTCCCTCTGGAAACACCATATATTTT.